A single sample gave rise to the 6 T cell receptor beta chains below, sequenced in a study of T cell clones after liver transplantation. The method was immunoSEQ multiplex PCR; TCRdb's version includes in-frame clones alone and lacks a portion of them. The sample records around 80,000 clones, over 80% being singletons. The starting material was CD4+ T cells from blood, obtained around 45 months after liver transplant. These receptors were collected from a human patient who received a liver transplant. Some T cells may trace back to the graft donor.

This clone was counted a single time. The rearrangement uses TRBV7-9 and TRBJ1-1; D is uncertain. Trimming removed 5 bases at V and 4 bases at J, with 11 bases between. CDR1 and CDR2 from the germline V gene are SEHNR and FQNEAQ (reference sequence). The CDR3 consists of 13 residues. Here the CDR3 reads CASSRTGATEAFF. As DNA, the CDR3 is TGTGCCAGCAGCCGGACGGGAGCCACTGAAGCTTTCTTT.

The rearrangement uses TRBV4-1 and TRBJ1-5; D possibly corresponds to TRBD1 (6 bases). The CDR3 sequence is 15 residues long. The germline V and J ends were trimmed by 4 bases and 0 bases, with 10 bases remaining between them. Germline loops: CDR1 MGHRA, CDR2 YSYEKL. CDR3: CASSRGTSSNQPQHF. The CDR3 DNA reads TGCGCCAGCAGCCGAGGGACATCTAGCAATCAGCCCCAGCATTTT.

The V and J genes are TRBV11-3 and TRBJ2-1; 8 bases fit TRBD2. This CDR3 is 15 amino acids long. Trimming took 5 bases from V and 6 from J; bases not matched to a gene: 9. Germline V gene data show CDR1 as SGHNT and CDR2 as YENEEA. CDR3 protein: CASSPDTSGINEQFF. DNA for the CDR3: TGTGCCAGCAGCCCGGATACTAGCGGTATCAATGAGCAGTTCTTC.

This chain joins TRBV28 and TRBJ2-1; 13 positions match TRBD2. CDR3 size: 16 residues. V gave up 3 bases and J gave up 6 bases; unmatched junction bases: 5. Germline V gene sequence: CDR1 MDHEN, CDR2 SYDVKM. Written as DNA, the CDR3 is TGTGCCAGCAGTTTGAGGGGACTAGCGGGAACCAATGAGCAGTTCTTC. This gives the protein CASSLRGLAGTNEQFF.

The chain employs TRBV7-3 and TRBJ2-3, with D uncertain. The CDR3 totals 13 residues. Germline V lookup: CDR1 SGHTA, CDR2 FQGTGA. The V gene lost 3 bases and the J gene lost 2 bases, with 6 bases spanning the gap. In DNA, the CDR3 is TGTGCCAGCAGCTTCGGGTACACAGATACGCAGTATTTT. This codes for CASSFGYTDTQYF.

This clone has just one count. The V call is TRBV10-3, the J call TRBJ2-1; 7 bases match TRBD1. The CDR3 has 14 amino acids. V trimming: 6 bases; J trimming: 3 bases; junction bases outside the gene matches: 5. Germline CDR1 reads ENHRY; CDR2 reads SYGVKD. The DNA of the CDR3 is TGTGCCATCAGGAAGGGGGACAGCTACAATGAGCAGTTCTTC. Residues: CAIRKGDSYNEQFF.